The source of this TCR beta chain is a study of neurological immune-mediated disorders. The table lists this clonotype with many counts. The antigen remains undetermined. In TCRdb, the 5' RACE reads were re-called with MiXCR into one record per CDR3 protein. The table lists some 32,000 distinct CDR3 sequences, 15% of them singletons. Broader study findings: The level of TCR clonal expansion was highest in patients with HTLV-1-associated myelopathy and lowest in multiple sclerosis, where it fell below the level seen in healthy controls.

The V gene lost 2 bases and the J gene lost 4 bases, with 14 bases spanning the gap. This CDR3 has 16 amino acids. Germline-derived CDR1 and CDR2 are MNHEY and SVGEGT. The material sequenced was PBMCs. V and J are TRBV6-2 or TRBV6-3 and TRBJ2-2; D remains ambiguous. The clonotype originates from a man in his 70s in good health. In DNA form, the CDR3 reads TGTGCCAGCAGTTACCTGAAGAAGGTGGGCACCGGGGAGCTGTTTTTT. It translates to CASSYLKKVGTGELFF.